Sequencing of this T cell receptor beta chain was carried out in a study of OX40 agonist ivuxolimab in advanced cancers. Looking at the study overall: Of mixed ages from about 23 to 85 and averaging 60 years, the group was almost 85% male.

This CDR3 has 15 amino acids. Germline V gene data show CDR1 as MNHNY and CDR2 as SVGAGI (reference sequence). Trimming stripped 2 bases from V and 2 bases from J, with 10 bases between. Clones were read by immunoSEQ multiplex PCR, and TCRdb kept only the in-frame ones, dropping some. This sample has about 50,000 clones, with roughly 77% found just once. This sequence joins TRBV6-6 and TRBJ1-5, with D maybe TRBD1 (6 bases). This TCR was recovered from an adult with an advanced solid tumor such as melanoma, head and neck, liver or kidney cancer. The material was CD4+ or CD8+ T cells sorted from blood, obtained in a trial of the OX40 agonist ivuxolimab. The CDR3: CASSYRGDGNQPQHF. In nucleotides, the CDR3 is TGTGCCAGCAGTTACAGGGGGGATGGCAATCAGCCCCAGCATTTT.